This T cell receptor beta chain was captured in a study of radiotherapy plus CTLA-4 blockade in lung cancer. Germline-derived CDR1 and CDR2 are SGHAT and FQNNGV. This CDR3 region has 15 residues. J lost 2 bases, V lost 4 bases, and 5 bases had no gene match. Assay used: immunoSEQ multiplex PCR; TCRdb lists only in-frame clones, some missing. Among roughly 71,000 clones, approximately 80% were seen once, and the ten largest hold 7% to 8.5%. Concerning this clone: The antigen remains undetermined.

Study-wide results and caveats: Tumor-origin TCR clones grew in blood after radiotherapy plus ipilimumab.

This chain links TRBV11-2 with TRBJ2-3; 8 nucleotides match TRBD1. This clonotype originated in a human donor with non-small cell lung cancer who had a complete response to radiotherapy plus ipilimumab. This specimen consisted of peripheral blood, obtained from a patient treated with radiotherapy plus ipilimumab. The CDR3 DNA sequence: TGTGCCAGCAGCTCGGGACAGGCGAACACAGATACGCAGTATTTT. Its protein product is CASSSGQANTDTQYF.